The clone carrying this T cell receptor (beta chain) came up once. What it binds is unknown. It was from alopecia areata patients that lesional scalp punch biopsies and peripheral blood were collected. This sample stems from a study of CD8+ T cells in alopecia areata. Study background: The tofacitinib course ran for 6 to 18 months and was followed by 6 months off drug. General study results and limits: Normal skin's resident alphabeta T cells are also sequenced in scalp samples. Elevated clonality characterized lesional scalp relative to normal scalp, particularly in alopecia totalis/universalis.

As the sequencing template, cDNA was produced by extracting RNA and reverse transcribing it. Here immunoSEQ multiplex PCR was the method, and the copy in TCRdb shows in-frame clones only, minus some. This sample yields 180,000 or so clones, of which roughly 65% are seen a single time; approximately 1.7% belongs to the top ten. Germline V gives CDR1 MNHNS, CDR2 SASEGT. Trimming shortened V by 4 bases and J by 4 bases, and 16 bases separated the two germline ends. This CDR3 is 15 amino acids long. This material consisted of CD4+ T cells sorted from blood, taken at week 0. This receptor was obtained from a human donor with alopecia areata. This chain links TRBV6-1 with TRBJ1-1; D might be TRBD1 (6 bases). Here the CDR3 DNA reads TGTGCCAGCAGTGCCGGACAGAAAAGTGGCACTGAAGCTTTCTTT. This gives the protein CASSAGQKSGTEAFF.